This T cell receptor beta chain was retrieved from a study of cytomegalovirus exposure and HLA in healthy donors. The CDR3 runs to 11 residues. Looked up from germline, CDR1 is SNHLY and CDR2 is FYNNEI. V dropped 4 bases and J dropped 6 bases, with 5 bases sitting between them. PCR amplification relied on 60 Vbeta primers (plus 13 Jbeta primers). Data came from immunoSEQ multiplex PCR; TCRdb stores just in-frame clones and leaves some out. With roughly 200,000 clones in the sample, the ten largest clones hold around 1.1%. Sequencing was carried out using PBMCs. The chain uses TRBV2 and TRBJ2-3; D uncertain. The source of this sequence is a girl aged 2-10 years in good health and CMV-seropositive. Written as DNA, the CDR3 is TGTGCCAGCAGTGGAGTGGATACGCAGTATTTT. Its translation is CASSGVDTQYF.